A single sample gave rise to the 19 T cell receptor beta chains below, sequenced in a study of T-cell memory formation after mild COVID-19. TCRdb passed the 5' RACE reads through MiXCR, listing each CDR3 protein once. Of under 400,000 distinct CDR3 sequences in the sample, 21% are singletons; the top ten hold around 13%. The sequenced material came from PBMCs or a T cell subset sorted from them (not recorded which). The receptor source for this set is an adult woman who had mild COVID-19 (a few samples of this study predate the infection). Cell type and time point are not known.

This sequence joins TRBV5-1 and TRBJ2-7; 9 nucleotides line up with TRBD1. V lost 6 bases and J lost 4; bases outside the gene matches: 8. This CDR3 is built from 14 residues. CDR1 is SGHRS and CDR2 is YFSETQ in the germline V gene. Here the CDR3 DNA reads TGCGCCAGCACTTTCATGGACAGGGGTTACGAGCAGTACTTC. This codes for CASTFMDRGYEQYF.

This clonotype was observed a handful of times. V gene TRBV3-1 combines with J gene TRBJ2-5; 13 bases line up with TRBD2. The CDR3 length is 15 residues. V lost 4 bases to trimming and J lost 5 bases; unmatched junction nucleotides: 4. Germline V gene lookup returns CDR1 LGHDT and CDR2 YNNKEL (reference sequence). CDR3 sequence (DNA): TGTGCCAGCAGCCTCGGGACTAGCGGGGAGGAGACCCAGTACTTC. Translated: CASSLGTSGEETQYF.

This clonotype came up a few times. The chain has TRBV29-1 and TRBJ2-5; D unclear. The V end lost 2 bases, the J end lost 3 bases, and 10 bases lay between the germline ends. The CDR3 spans 13 residues. CDR1 is SQVTM, CDR2 ANQGSEA, per germline. The CDR3 nucleotides are TGCAGCGTTGAAAGAGATTTGGAAGAGACCCAGTACTTC. This encodes CSVERDLEETQYF.

This chain connects TRBV20-1 to TRBJ2-5; D uncertain. Trimming stripped 5 bases from V and 3 bases from J, with 19 bases between. Per germline, CDR1 DFQATT and CDR2 SNEGSKA (reference sequence). The CDR3 is 15 residues long. CDR3 coding DNA: TGCAGTGCTCCAAGTCGGACCCCCCTAAAAGAGACCCAGTACTTC. Protein: CSAPSRTPLKETQYF.

The chain is built from TRBV20-1 and TRBJ1-1, with D possibly TRBD1 on 6 matching bases. CDR3 length: 13 amino acids. Germline V gives CDR1 DFQATT, CDR2 SNEGSKA (reference sequence). Between the trimmed V and J ends, which lost 1 base and 1 base, there was a span of 7 bases. The CDR3 here is CSARATGNTEAFF. The CDR3 DNA follows: TGCAGTGCTAGAGCGACAGGGAACACTGAAGCTTTCTTT.

The chain carries TRBV2 and TRBJ2-5, with D perhaps matching TRBD1 (6 bases). V lost 3 bases, J lost 11 bases, and 10 bases lay in between. This CDR3 spans 11 amino acids. Germline V gene lookup returns CDR1 SNHLY and CDR2 FYNNEI. DNA of the CDR3: TGTGCCAGCAGTGACTCGGACAGTCAGTACTTC. This translates into CASSDSDSQYF.

The genes are TRBV29-1 and TRBJ2-5, with 8 bases fitting TRBD2. J was trimmed by 5 bases and V by 2 bases; bases with no gene match: 7. Germline loops: CDR1 SQVTM, CDR2 ANQGSEA. The CDR3 extends over 14 amino acids. The CDR3 DNA follows: TGCAGCGTTGAAATTGGGACTAGTTGGGAGACCCAGTACTTC. Amino acid sequence: CSVEIGTSWETQYF.

This clonotype has just a few counts. The rearrangement uses TRBV4-3 and TRBJ2-7; D is possibly TRBD2 (6 bases). The CDR3 is 16 residues long. The V gene lost 3 bases and the J gene lost 6 bases, with 21 bases spanning the gap. Germline-derived CDR1 and CDR2 are LGHNA and YSLEER. The CDR3 DNA reads as TGCGCCAGCAGCCAGTTAGCGGAGCAGGGCTTCGTCGAGCAGTACTTC. Amino acids: CASSQLAEQGFVEQYF.

This clonotype was seen only a few times. The V and J genes are TRBV10-3 and TRBJ2-3, with 8 nucleotides matching TRBD1. Germline V gives CDR1 ENHRY, CDR2 SYGVKD. Trimming at V came to 8 bases and at J to 3 bases, leaving 4 bases not matched to a gene. The CDR3 runs 13 residues. Here the CDR3 reads CAIAGQVTDTQYF. CDR3 coding DNA: TGTGCCATCGCGGGACAGGTTACAGATACGCAGTATTTT.

This clonotype has ten or more counts. The CDR3 DNA sequence: TGCGCCAGCAGCCTAGGGGACAGGGGGCGGCCTATGACTGAAGCTTTCTTT. Translating gives CASSLGDRGRPMTEAFF. The chain couples TRBV5-1 to TRBJ1-1; 12 nucleotides line up with TRBD1. The ends lost 4 bases at V and 5 bases at J; junction bases unmatched: 12. The CDR3 runs 17 residues. Germline V gives CDR1 SGHRS, CDR2 YFSETQ.

This chain joins TRBV18 and TRBJ2-7; D may be TRBD1 (6 bases). Deletions cut 3 bases from V and 0 bases from J, with 15 bases between. CDR3 length equals 16 residues. Germline V gives CDR1 KGHSH, CDR2 LQKENI. Written as DNA, the CDR3 is TGTGCCAGCTCACCGGGGGCAGGGAGCAGCTCCTACGAGCAGTACTTC. Residues: CASSPGAGSSSYEQYF.

This clonotype was counted between two and nine times. The chain carries TRBV4-2 and TRBJ2-3; 7 positions match TRBD1. The CDR3 length is 15 residues. Germline CDR1 is LGHNA and CDR2 is YNFKEQ. J gave up 4 bases and V 1 base, and 5 bases lay outside the gene matches. CDR3 bases: TGTGCCAGCAGCCAAGTATCAGGGGGATCAGATACGCAGTATTTT. As protein: CASSQVSGGSDTQYF.

Written as DNA, the CDR3 is TGTGCCAGTAGGGACAGGGTAGCCTACAATGAGCAGTTCTTC. Translating gives CASRDRVAYNEQFF. This chain joins TRBV19 and TRBJ2-1; 8 bases are a match to TRBD1. The CDR3 extends over 14 amino acids. Per the germline V gene, CDR1 is LNHDA and CDR2 is SQIVND (reference sequence). The V gene end was trimmed by 6 bases and the J gene end by 2 bases; junction bases not matched to a gene: 3.

The chain combines TRBV5-1 with TRBJ2-3, with 10 bases matching TRBD1. The trim removed 5 bases at V and 2 bases at J, leaving 2 bases unmatched. From germline, CDR1 is SGHRS and CDR2 YFSETQ. The CDR3 runs to 14 residues. CDR3 sequence reads: CASRDRGVTDTQYF. The DNA of the CDR3 is TGCGCCAGCAGGGACAGGGGGGTCACAGATACGCAGTATTTT.

The chain combines TRBV2 with TRBJ1-4; TRBD1 matches 9 bases. J lost 8 bases, V lost 5 bases, and 9 bases had no gene match. Germline CDR1 is SNHLY and CDR2 is FYNNEI. The CDR3 is 15 amino acids. The CDR3 bases are TGTGCCAGCAGTAATCCGGGACAGGGTCGGGAAAAACTGTTTTTT. Protein: CASSNPGQGREKLFF.

J is TRBJ2-5 and V is TRBV12-3 or TRBV12-4; 9 bases map to TRBD2. V lost 5 bases to trimming and J lost 1 base; unmatched junction nucleotides: 14. This CDR3 is 18 amino acids long. Written as DNA, the CDR3 is TGTGCCAGCAGTCCTGGGCGGCTAGCGGGGCCTATCCAAGAGACCCAGTACTTC. As protein: CASSPGRLAGPIQETQYF.

The J gene is TRBJ2-3, the V gene TRBV6-5; 8 bases fit TRBD1. The CDR3 loop spans 14 amino acids. V was pared by 6 bases and J by 1 base, with 3 bases of the junction left unmatched. Germline CDR1 reads MNHEY; CDR2 reads SVGAGI. As DNA, the CDR3 is TGTGCCAGCAGGAGGGACAGGCGCACAGATACGCAGTATTTT. It yields the protein CASRRDRRTDTQYF.

V is TRBV27 and J is TRBJ1-2, with D possibly being TRBD1 (5 bases). The germline CDR1 and CDR2 sequences are MNHEY and SMNVEV (reference sequence). The CDR3 totals 14 residues. The V gene lost 3 bases and the J gene lost 3 bases, with 11 bases spanning the gap. The CDR3 protein is CASSLWGSDYGYTF. The CDR3 DNA is TGTGCCAGCAGTTTGTGGGGGAGTGACTATGGCTACACCTTC.

Only a few counts were recorded for this clonotype. J is TRBJ2-1 and V is TRBV7-3; 12 bases align to TRBD2. In germline, CDR1 is SGHTA, CDR2 FQGTGA. The CDR3 length is 15 residues. Trimming cost V 2 bases and J 8 bases; bases outside gene matches: 4. In nucleotides, the CDR3 is TGTGCCAGCAGCTTACTAGCGGGGGGGTTTGATGAGCAGTTCTTC. Translating gives CASSLLAGGFDEQFF.